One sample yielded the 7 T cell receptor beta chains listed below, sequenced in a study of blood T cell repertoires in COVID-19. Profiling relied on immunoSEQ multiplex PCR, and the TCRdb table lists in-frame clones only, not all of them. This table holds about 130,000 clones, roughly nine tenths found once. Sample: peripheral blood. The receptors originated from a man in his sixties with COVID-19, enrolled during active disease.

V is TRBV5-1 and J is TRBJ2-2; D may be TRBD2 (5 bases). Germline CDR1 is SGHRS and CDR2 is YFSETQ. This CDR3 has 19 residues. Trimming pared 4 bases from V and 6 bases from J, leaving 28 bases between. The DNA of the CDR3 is TGCGCCAGCAGCCCATTCCCCCTGGCTCCCCAATCGAGGGCCGGGGAGCTGTTTTTT. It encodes CASSPFPLAPQSRAGELFF.

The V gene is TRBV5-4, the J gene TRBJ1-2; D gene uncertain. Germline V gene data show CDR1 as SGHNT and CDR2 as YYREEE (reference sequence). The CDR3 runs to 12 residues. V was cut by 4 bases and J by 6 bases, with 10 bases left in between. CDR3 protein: CASSRQVDGYTF. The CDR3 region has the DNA TGTGCCAGCAGCAGGCAGGTGGATGGCTACACCTTC.

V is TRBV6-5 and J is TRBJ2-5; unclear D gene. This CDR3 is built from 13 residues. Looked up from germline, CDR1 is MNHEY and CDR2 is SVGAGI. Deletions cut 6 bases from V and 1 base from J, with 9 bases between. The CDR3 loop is CASRANFQETQYF. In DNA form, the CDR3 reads TGTGCCAGCAGGGCAAATTTCCAAGAGACCCAGTACTTC.

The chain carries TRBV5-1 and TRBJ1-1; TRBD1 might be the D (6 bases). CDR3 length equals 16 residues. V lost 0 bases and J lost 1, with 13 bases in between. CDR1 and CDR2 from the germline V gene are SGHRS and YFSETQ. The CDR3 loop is CASSLALTGANTEAFF. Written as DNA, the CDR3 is TGCGCCAGCAGCTTGGCTCTGACAGGCGCGAACACTGAAGCTTTCTTT.

The CDR3 DNA reads as TGTGCCAGCAGCCCCTACTTGGCAGGGGATTCCTACGAGCAGTACTTC. It translates to CASSPYLAGDSYEQYF. This chain links TRBV7-2 with TRBJ2-7, with D tentatively TRBD1 (6 bases). The length of the CDR3 is 16 residues. Germline V gene lookup returns CDR1 SGHTA and CDR2 FQGNSA. Trimming removed 5 bases at V and 1 base at J, with 18 bases between.

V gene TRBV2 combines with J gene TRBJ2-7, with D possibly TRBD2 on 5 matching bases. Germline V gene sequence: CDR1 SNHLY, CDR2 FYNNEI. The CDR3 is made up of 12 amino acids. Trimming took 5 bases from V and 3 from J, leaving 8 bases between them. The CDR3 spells CASSLGNYEQYF. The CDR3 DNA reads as TGTGCCAGCAGTCTCGGGAACTACGAGCAGTACTTC.

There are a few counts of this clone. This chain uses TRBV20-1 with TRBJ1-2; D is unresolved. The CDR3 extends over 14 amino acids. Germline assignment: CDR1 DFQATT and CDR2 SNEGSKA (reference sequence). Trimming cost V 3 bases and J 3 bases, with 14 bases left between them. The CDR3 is CSASLELFYYGYTF. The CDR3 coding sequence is TGCAGTGCTAGTTTAGAGCTCTTTTACTATGGCTACACCTTC.